What follows are 3 T cell receptor beta chains derived from one specimen sequenced in a study of T cells after somatic rescue of genetic block (TCRdb year 2020). The library was obtained by the immunoSEQ multiplex PCR assay. TCRdb obtained this table from immuneACCESS and retained in-frame rearrangements with V and J assigned. These tables miss some clones; where compared with another copy, unresolved V genes account for less than half of the shortfall, and the remainder is unexplained. This sample lists tens of thousands of clones; 70% to 90% were detected once. About 1.5% of the sample rests with the top ten. The specimen was peripheral blood mononuclear cells (PBMCs). These receptors were obtained from a woman aged 18-30 years.

The chain couples TRBV7-9 to TRBJ1-1; D remains ambiguous. Germline CDR1 reads SEHNR; CDR2 reads FQNEAQ (reference sequence). The V and J ends lost 3 bases and 1 base respectively, with 3 bases between them. The CDR3 runs to 12 residues. The CDR3 nucleotides are TGTGCCAGCAGCTTTTGGAACACTGAAGCTTTCTTT. This codes for CASSFWNTEAFF.

This clone has only one observation. The chain joins TRBV19 to TRBJ2-7, with D possibly matching TRBD2 (5 bases). This CDR3 region has 12 residues. Trimming removed 4 bases from V and 3 bases from J, with 7 bases in between. The V gene's germline CDR1 is LNHDA and CDR2 SQIVND (reference sequence). DNA for the CDR3: TGTGCCAGTAGTACCCGGGACTACGAGCAGTACTTC. Protein product: CASSTRDYEQYF.

This chain connects TRBV5-4 to TRBJ1-3; 8 nucleotides match TRBD1. Trimming removed 3 bases from V and 2 bases from J; junction bases left unmatched: 4. The CDR3 totals 15 residues. Germline V gives CDR1 SGHNT, CDR2 YYREEE (reference sequence). CDR3 in DNA: TGTGCCAGCAGCTCGGGACAGGATCCTGGAAACACCATATATTTT. Translating it yields CASSSGQDPGNTIYF. The whole variable domain, remainder taken from reference TRBV5-4 and TRBJ1-3, is ETGVTQSPTHLIKTRGQQVTLRCSSQSGHNTVSWYQQALGQGPQFIFQYYREEENGRGNFPPRFSGLQFPNYSSELNVNALELDDSALYLCASSSGQDPGNTIYFGEGSWLTVV.